Below are 28 T cell receptor beta chains sequenced from a single sample in a study of T-cell memory formation after mild COVID-19. TCRdb reprocessed the 5' RACE reads with MiXCR, giving one entry per CDR3 protein. This table holds more than 150,000 distinct CDR3 sequences, around 10% found once. Material: PBMCs or a T cell subset sorted from them (not recorded which). Every receptor here comes from a man in his late teens or twenties who had mild COVID-19 (a few samples of this study predate the infection). Cell type and time point are not known.

This clonotype occurred a few times. The chain employs TRBV7-3 and TRBJ2-1; TRBD2 matches 8 bases. V gave up 4 bases and J gave up 10 bases; unmatched junction bases: 9. Per germline, CDR1 SGHTA and CDR2 FQGTGA. CDR3 length: 14 amino acids. The chain's CDR3 is CASSSGLAIGEQFF. The DNA of the CDR3 is TGTGCCAGCAGCTCCGGACTAGCCATTGGAGAGCAGTTCTTC. The whole variable domain, remainder taken from reference TRBV7-3 and TRBJ2-1, is GAGVSQTPSNKVTEKGKYVELRCDPISGHTALYWYRQSLGQGPEFLIYFQGTGAADDSGLPNDRFFAVRPEGSVSTLKIQRTERGDSAVYLCASSSGLAIGEQFFGPGTRLTVL.

The V and J genes are TRBV11-2 and TRBJ2-1; a possible D gene is TRBD1 (6 bases). The CDR3 sequence is 13 residues long. The V gene's germline CDR1 is SGHAT and CDR2 FQNNGV. Trimming took 1 base from V and 7 from J, leaving 8 bases between them. The CDR3 loop reads CASSLGQDNEQFF. The CDR3 nucleotides read TGTGCCAGCAGCTTAGGACAGGATAATGAGCAGTTCTTC. Together with reference TRBV11-2 and TRBJ2-1, the CDR3 gives the full variable domain: EAGVAQSPRYKIIEKRQSVAFWCNPISGHATLYWYQQILGQGPKLLIQFQNNGVVDDSQLPKDRFSAERLKGVDSTLKIQPAKLEDSAVYLCASSLGQDNEQFFGPGTRLTVL.

This clonotype showed up just a few times. The rearrangement joins TRBV12-3 or TRBV12-4 to TRBJ2-3; maybe TRBD2 (5 bases). This CDR3 is 14 amino acids long. Trimming cost V 3 bases and J 2 bases, with 9 bases left between them. The CDR3 sequence: CASSFSGYTDTQYF. Written as DNA, the CDR3 is TGTGCCAGCAGTTTCTCGGGATACACAGATACGCAGTATTTT.

The chain carries TRBV12-3 or TRBV12-4 and TRBJ1-6; possibly TRBD1 for D (5 bases). V dropped 7 bases and J dropped 8 bases, with 9 bases sitting between them. The CDR3 sequence is 12 residues long. The CDR3 loop reads CASTARDSPLHF. CDR3 nucleotides: TGTGCCAGCACTGCCAGGGATTCACCCCTCCACTTT.

This clonotype was counted a few times. V usage is TRBV28 and J usage is TRBJ2-7; unclear D gene. Germline V gene sequence: CDR1 MDHEN, CDR2 SYDVKM. The CDR3 is 13 residues long. V lost 5 bases and J 0 bases, leaving 8 bases between the germline ends. Here the CDR3 reads CASSRRDSYEQYV. DNA of the CDR3: TGTGCCAGCAGTCGCCGCGACTCCTACGAGCAGTACGTC.

This clonotype was observed a few times. The chain combines TRBV20-1 with TRBJ2-5; D might be TRBD1 or TRBD2, each matching 5 bases. Germline CDR1 reads DFQATT; CDR2 reads SNEGSKA (reference sequence). The V and J ends lost 5 bases and 5 bases respectively, with 12 bases between them. The CDR3 consists of 12 residues. The CDR3 loop reads CSAEGSLETQYF. As DNA, the CDR3 is TGCAGTGCTGAGGGGAGTTTGGAGACCCAGTACTTC.

This clonotype has only a few counts. The chain couples TRBV4-3 to TRBJ1-2, with a possible D match to TRBD1 (5 bases). In germline, CDR1 is LGHNA, CDR2 YSLEER. The CDR3 has 14 residues. Deletions cut 0 bases from V and 7 bases from J, with 12 bases between. The CDR3 coding sequence is TGCGCCAGCAGCCAAGATCGTAGGGGCGGTGGCTACACCTTC. It encodes CASSQDRRGGGYTF.

This clonotype has a handful of counts. CDR3 loop: CASRDWGANYGYTF. The DNA of the CDR3 is TGTGCCAGCAGGGATTGGGGGGCTAACTATGGCTACACCTTC. The chain carries TRBV6-5 and TRBJ1-2; D is perhaps TRBD1 (5 bases). V was trimmed by 6 bases and J by 0 bases, leaving 11 bases between them. Germline V lookup: CDR1 MNHEY, CDR2 SVGAGI. The CDR3 has 14 amino acids.

This clonotype was picked up many times. The V and J genes are TRBV27 and TRBJ2-1; 10 bases map to TRBD2. The germline gives CDR1 MNHEY, CDR2 SMNVEV (reference sequence). V lost 2 bases, J lost 6 bases, and 10 bases stayed unmatched. The length of the CDR3 is 17 residues. The CDR3 DNA is TGTGCCAGCAGTTTACCCCGGAGGGTAGCGGGGGGCAATGAGCAGTTCTTC. This gives the protein CASSLPRRVAGGNEQFF.

The chain combines TRBV29-1 with TRBJ1-2, with D unclear. V was clipped by 5 bases and J by 2 bases, with 6 bases between them. Germline CDR1 and CDR2: SQVTM and ANQGSEA. This CDR3 has 11 residues. The CDR3 DNA reads as TGCAGCGTTCAGGAAAACTATGGCTACACCTTC. It encodes CSVQENYGYTF.

V usage is TRBV7-3 and J usage is TRBJ2-3; a possible D gene is TRBD2 (5 bases). In germline, CDR1 is SGHTA, CDR2 FQGTGA. The CDR3 spans 12 residues. V lost 3 bases, J lost 4 bases, and 5 bases lay in between. CDR3 residues: CASSFGADTQYF. CDR3 coding DNA: TGTGCCAGCAGCTTCGGGGCAGATACGCAGTATTTT.

This clonotype appeared a single time. The DNA for the CDR3 is TGTGCCAGCAGTGCAGACGGAGATACGCAGTATTTT. Translating gives CASSADGDTQYF. The chain carries TRBV2 and TRBJ2-3; D ambiguous. The length of the CDR3 is 12 residues. The germline V gene has CDR1 SNHLY and CDR2 FYNNEI. Trimming took 4 bases from V and 5 from J, leaving 7 bases between them.

This clonotype was counted only a few times. The rearrangement joins TRBV7-2 to TRBJ2-3, with D hard to call. The CDR3 consists of 13 residues. CDR1 and CDR2 from the germline V gene are SGHTA and FQGNSA. Trimming stripped 1 base from V and 3 bases from J, with 5 bases between. The CDR3 DNA reads as TGTGCCAGCAGCTTAGTTTTAACAGATACGCAGTATTTT. Translating it yields CASSLVLTDTQYF.

V is TRBV28 and J is TRBJ1-1; TRBD1 might be the D (5 bases). Germline CDR1 and CDR2: MDHEN and SYDVKM. Trimming left V 7 bases short and J 11 bases short, with 20 bases between. This CDR3 contains 13 residues. In nucleotides, the CDR3 is TGTGCCAGCACCACTCTCTCAGGGCTAGTGGCTTTCTTT. It codes for CASTTLSGLVAFF.

This clonotype was counted at least ten times. V gene TRBV20-1 combines with J gene TRBJ2-4; 10 bases map to TRBD1. The CDR3 runs to 14 residues. V lost 1 base and J lost 11; bases outside the gene matches: 8. In germline, CDR1 is DFQATT, CDR2 SNEGSKA (reference sequence). Written as DNA, the CDR3 is TGCAGTGCTAGAGGCGGACAGGGGGGACGGCTTCAGTACTTC. The encoded protein is CSARGGQGGRLQYF.

This clonotype was recorded at least ten times. The chain carries TRBV7-2 and TRBJ2-2; D unclear. Germline CDR1 and CDR2: SGHTA and FQGNSA. This CDR3 has 12 residues. V dropped 5 bases and J dropped 3 bases, with 4 bases sitting between them. CDR3 loop: CASSAYTGELFF. In nucleotides, the CDR3 is TGTGCCAGCAGCGCTTACACCGGGGAGCTGTTTTTT.

The CDR3 is CASSETVHGTDTQYF. CDR3 DNA sequence: TGCGCCAGCAGCGAGACAGTCCATGGCACAGATACGCAGTATTTT. This chain connects TRBV5-1 to TRBJ2-3; D possibly corresponds to TRBD1 (5 bases). Germline V gene sequence: CDR1 SGHRS, CDR2 YFSETQ. V lost 4 bases to trimming and J lost 1 base, with 13 bases between them. CDR3 size: 15 residues.

This clonotype came up a few times. The chain couples TRBV12-3 or TRBV12-4 to TRBJ1-6; D might be TRBD1 (5 bases). With 8 bases removed from V and 7 bases from J, the gap between germline ends came to 12 bases. CDR3 length: 13 amino acids. In nucleotides, the CDR3 is TGTGCCAGCCAGTCGGGGGTAAATTCACCCCTCCACTTT. It encodes CASQSGVNSPLHF.

This clonotype was counted many times. This sequence joins TRBV11-2 and TRBJ1-1; the D is unclear. Germline-derived CDR1 and CDR2 are SGHAT and FQNNGV. The CDR3 totals 13 residues. Deletions cut 2 bases from V and 5 bases from J, with 9 bases between. CDR3 region: CASSLLGDTEAFF. In nucleotides, the CDR3 is TGTGCCAGCAGCTTACTAGGTGATACTGAAGCTTTCTTT.

This sequence joins TRBV7-2 and TRBJ2-4; no firm D call. The germline V gene encodes CDR1 SGHTA and CDR2 FQGNSA. The CDR3 is 13 amino acids. Between the trimmed V and J ends, which lost 8 bases and 2 bases, there was a span of 10 bases. The CDR3 region is CASGLIPKNIQYF. The CDR3, as DNA: TGTGCCAGCGGTTTGATACCCAAAAACATTCAGTACTTC.

This clonotype was counted only a few times. The genes are TRBV7-2 and TRBJ2-2; no definite D call. Germline assignment: CDR1 SGHTA and CDR2 FQGNSA. This CDR3 comprises 14 residues. V gave up 6 bases and J gave up 6 bases, with 14 bases separating them. This chain's CDR3 is CASSIFHLAGELFF. As DNA, the CDR3 is TGTGCCAGCAGTATATTTCACTTGGCCGGGGAGCTGTTTTTT.

J is TRBJ2-2 and V is TRBV19; TRBD2 might be the D (6 bases). CDR1 is LNHDA and CDR2 is SQIVND in the germline V gene (reference sequence). V was trimmed by 5 bases and J by 7 bases, leaving 17 bases between them. This CDR3 contains 15 residues. CDR3 coding DNA: TGTGCCAGTAGTCCCGGGACTTTCTTACTCGGGGAGCTGTTTTTT. It codes for CASSPGTFLLGELFF.

This clonotype has just a few counts. The chain links TRBV5-1 to TRBJ1-2; D is possibly TRBD1 (5 bases). The length of the CDR3 is 14 residues. CDR1 is SGHRS, CDR2 YFSETQ, per germline. Deletions cut 0 bases from V and 3 bases from J, with 9 bases between. In DNA form, the CDR3 reads TGCGCCAGCAGCTTGGGACAGAGGGACTATGGCTACACCTTC. Its protein is CASSLGQRDYGYTF. The whole variable domain, remainder taken from reference TRBV5-1 and TRBJ1-2, is KAGVTQTPRYLIKTRGQQVTLSCSPISGHRSVSWYQQTPGQGLQFLFEYFSETQRNKGNFPGRFSGRQFSNSRSEMNVSTLELGDSALYLCASSLGQRDYGYTFGSGTRLTVV.

This clonotype was recorded at least ten times. This chain joins TRBV6-1 and TRBJ2-5; D gene ambiguous. The CDR3 is 15 residues long. CDR1 and CDR2 from the germline V gene are MNHNS and SASEGT. V dropped 4 bases and J dropped 5 bases, with 17 bases sitting between them. DNA of the CDR3: TGTGCCAGCAGTGGCCAAGGGCGTTTCTGGGAGACCCAGTACTTC. Translating it yields CASSGQGRFWETQYF.

The chain links TRBV7-9 to TRBJ1-2; unclear D gene. Germline V gene sequence: CDR1 SEHNR, CDR2 FQNEAQ (reference sequence). This CDR3 has 14 residues. Trimming removed 0 bases at V and 4 bases at J, with 9 bases between. CDR3 sequence reads: CASSLAGSIYGYTF. The DNA for the CDR3 is TGTGCCAGCAGCTTAGCTGGCAGTATCTATGGCTACACCTTC.

The V gene is TRBV5-1, the J gene TRBJ1-2, with D possibly TRBD1 on 6 matching bases. The V gene's germline CDR1 is SGHRS and CDR2 YFSETQ. The CDR3 spans 14 residues. V was cut by 3 bases and J by 2 bases, with 11 bases left in between. CDR3 in DNA: TGCGCCAGCAGCTGGGGGGGCACCAACTATGGCTACACCTTC. Its protein product is CASSWGGTNYGYTF.

This clonotype was counted only a few times. This rearrangement joins TRBV5-1 to TRBJ2-7; 12 bases fit TRBD2. The ends lost 4 bases at V and 2 bases at J; junction bases unmatched: 4. Germline CDR1 is SGHRS and CDR2 is YFSETQ. The CDR3 is made up of 15 amino acids. The CDR3 DNA reads TGCGCCAGCAGCCCGAGGACTAGCGGGGCCTACGAGCAGTACTTC. As protein: CASSPRTSGAYEQYF.

A few counts support this clonotype. The chain's CDR3 is CASSPHLGLAGSNEQFF. The CDR3 bases are TGTGCCAGCAGCCCGCACCTCGGACTAGCGGGGAGCAATGAGCAGTTCTTC. The chain couples TRBV12-3 or TRBV12-4 to TRBJ2-1; 12 nucleotides align to TRBD2. J lost 6 bases, V lost 6 bases, and 12 bases had no gene match. The CDR3 spans 17 residues.